This T cell receptor beta chain is from a study of regulatory T cells in long-lasting Graves disease. General study results and limits: Researchers examined only peripheral blood and not thyroid tissue.

Building of the TCR beta libraries involved iRepertoire HTBI primers and Arm-PCR of CDR3 regions. TCRdb re-called the multiplex PCR reads with MiXCR, one entry per CDR3 protein. The table records around 510,000 distinct CDR3 sequences, around 20% of them present only once. This clonotype was recorded at least ten times. The target antigen is unknown. Time point defined: persistent/refractory GD, antithyroid drugs over 5 years with positive TRAb. Following extraction of RNA from PBMCs, that RNA was used to make the TCR library. Trimming removed 2 bases at V and 0 bases at J, with 7 bases between. Germline CDR1 is GTSNPN and CDR2 is SVGIG (reference sequence). This CDR3 has 14 residues.

The chain links TRBV30 to TRBJ1-4; D remains unclear. The specimen was peripheral blood mononuclear cells (PBMCs), collected when the disease was refractory, from a patient treated with antithyroid drugs. The receptor was derived from a female donor with Graves disease. CDR3 sequence: CAWSNRPTNEKLFF. The CDR3 DNA follows: TGTGCCTGGAGTAACAGACCAACTAATGAAAAACTGTTTTTT.